A single sample gave rise to the 30 T cell receptor beta chains below, sequenced in a study of cytomegalovirus exposure and HLA in healthy donors. The PCR ran on 60 Vbeta and 13 Jbeta primers. This table comes from immunoSEQ multiplex PCR, and its TCRdb copy is limited to in-frame clones, with some not included. The data contain around 98,000 clones, about 70% of them singletons. Sequenced: PBMCs. The receptor set was obtained from a human donor in good health.

J is TRBJ1-6 and V is TRBV6-4; D is possibly TRBD1 (6 bases). CDR3 size: 15 residues. The germline V and J ends were trimmed by 3 bases and 7 bases, with 13 bases remaining between them. Germline V gene sequence: CDR1 MRHNA, CDR2 SNTAGT. The chain's CDR3 is CASSERQGNNSPLHF. DNA for the CDR3: TGTGCCAGCAGTGAGCGGCAGGGGAACAATTCACCCCTCCACTTT.

CDR3 sequence: CASSLAPTGLLAKNIQYF. In DNA form, the CDR3 reads TGTGCCAGCAGCTTAGCCCCGACAGGGCTATTAGCCAAAAACATTCAGTACTTC. This chain joins TRBV7-8 and TRBJ2-4; 7 bases are a match to TRBD1. Trimming at V came to 0 bases and at J to 0 bases, leaving 8 bases not matched to a gene. The CDR3 covers 18 residues. The germline V gene has CDR1 SGHVS and CDR2 FQNEAQ.

This clone occurred a few times. V gene TRBV9 combines with J gene TRBJ1-1, with 8 positions matching TRBD1. Losses at the gene ends were 4 bases for V and 2 bases for J; bases not matched to a gene: 10. Germline values: CDR1 SGDLS, CDR2 YYNGEE. The CDR3 loop spans 16 amino acids. The chain's CDR3 is CASSPGTGRGNTEAFF. The CDR3 DNA reads TGTGCCAGCAGCCCTGGGACAGGTCGGGGCAACACTGAAGCTTTCTTT.

This clone was observed a few times. The chain combines TRBV10-2 with TRBJ1-1; 7 positions match TRBD1. The J segment lost 3 bases and the V segment lost 6 bases, leaving 7 bases of the junction unmatched. This CDR3 has 14 amino acids. Germline values: CDR1 WSHSY, CDR2 SAAADI. CDR3 nucleotide sequence: TGCGCCAGCAGGACGACAGGGAGAGACACTGAAGCTTTCTTT. Amino acid sequence: CASRTTGRDTEAFF.

This clone was seen only once. The chain combines TRBV18 with TRBJ2-5, with TRBD2 identical over 9 bases. Trimming cost V 6 bases and J 1 base; bases outside gene matches: 6. The CDR3 totals 15 residues. The germline CDR1 and CDR2 sequences are KGHSH and LQKENI. Here the CDR3 DNA reads TGTGCCAGCTCTTCGACTAGCGGTTCCCAAGAGACCCAGTACTTC. The encoded protein is CASSSTSGSQETQYF.

CDR3 nucleotide sequence: TGTGCCAGCAGCTCGACAGGGGTCGCCATCGGCTACACCTTC. As protein: CASSSTGVAIGYTF. J is TRBJ1-2 and V is TRBV5-4; TRBD1 aligns across 8 bases. The CDR3 runs 14 residues. The V segment lost 3 bases and the J segment 8 bases; nucleotides outside the gene matches: 9. Germline CDR1 is SGHNT and CDR2 is YYREEE (reference sequence).

The chain joins TRBV2 to TRBJ1-5; TRBD1 matches 7 bases. Germline V gene sequence: CDR1 SNHLY, CDR2 FYNNEI. V trimming: 6 bases; J trimming: 3 bases; junction bases outside the gene matches: 8. The CDR3 is 15 amino acids. The CDR3 loop is CASRSAGGLNQPQHF. The CDR3 DNA reads TGTGCCAGCAGGTCCGCAGGGGGACTCAATCAGCCCCAGCATTTT.

The chain combines TRBV5-1 with TRBJ1-1, with 9 bases fitting TRBD1. Unmatched junction bases numbered 8, after V lost 0 bases and J lost 5 bases. The CDR3 has 16 residues. Germline CDR1 and CDR2: SGHRS and YFSETQ. The CDR3 protein is CASSLAPGTGFTEAFF. CDR3 nucleotides: TGCGCCAGCAGCTTGGCCCCTGGGACAGGGTTTACTGAAGCTTTCTTT.

The chain couples TRBV2 to TRBJ2-3; D is unclear. CDR3 length: 13 residues. CDR1 SNHLY and CDR2 FYNNEI come from the germline V gene. With 7 bases removed from V and 2 bases from J, the gap between germline ends came to 10 bases. The CDR3 sequence: CASTPRYTDTQYF. DNA for the CDR3: TGTGCCAGCACTCCCAGATACACAGATACGCAGTATTTT.

The chain joins TRBV7-8 to TRBJ1-3; 10 bases match TRBD1. Germline values: CDR1 SGHVS, CDR2 FQNEAQ. The CDR3 extends over 17 amino acids. The V and J ends lost 1 base and 0 bases, in that order; junction bases with no gene match: 3. In DNA, the CDR3 is TGTGCCAGCAGCTTAGTGGACAGGGGGTCCTCTGGAAACACCATATATTTT. It codes for CASSLVDRGSSGNTIYF.

The chain links TRBV11-2 to TRBJ1-1; 9 nucleotides match TRBD1. Germline lookup yields CDR1 SGHAT and CDR2 FQNNGV. The CDR3 spans 13 residues. Trimming removed 1 base from V and 7 bases from J; junction bases left unmatched: 1. For the CDR3, the DNA is TGTGCCAGCAGCTTAGGACAGGGGGTTGAAGCTTTCTTT. Its translation is CASSLGQGVEAFF.

V and J are TRBV19 and TRBJ1-2; 7 nucleotides line up with TRBD1. Trimming at V came to 7 bases and at J to 6 bases, leaving 14 bases not matched to a gene. Germline V gene data show CDR1 as LNHDA and CDR2 as SQIVND (reference sequence). The CDR3 extends over 15 amino acids. The CDR3 sequence is CASKPQGPDWNGYTF. The CDR3 DNA is TGTGCCAGTAAACCACAGGGGCCCGATTGGAATGGCTACACCTTC.

The J gene is TRBJ1-2, the V gene TRBV6-5; D is unresolved. This CDR3 region has 15 residues. The V end was cut by 0 bases, the J end by 6 bases, with 14 bases between. Germline lookup yields CDR1 MNHEY and CDR2 SVGAGI. CDR3 sequence (DNA): TGTGCCAGCAGTTACTCATTTTCAATGGAGAATGGCTACACCTTC. Encoded protein: CASSYSFSMENGYTF.

The gene calls are TRBV9 and TRBJ2-2, with D maybe TRBD2 (6 bases). Germline-derived CDR1 and CDR2 are SGDLS and YYNGEE. This CDR3 region has 15 residues. Trimming shortened V by 1 base and J by 8 bases, and 15 bases separated the two germline ends. DNA for the CDR3: TGTGCCAGCAGCGTATCTAGCGATCCCTTGGGGGAGCTGTTTTTT. This gives the protein CASSVSSDPLGELFF. Combining the CDR3 with reference TRBV9 and TRBJ2-2 gives the whole variable domain DSGVTQTPKHLITATGQRVTLRCSPRSGDLSVYWYQQSLDQGLQFLIQYYNGEERAKGNILERFSAQQFPDLHSELNLSSLELGDSALYFCASSVSSDPLGELFFGEGSRLTVL.

This clone was detected many times. The chain employs TRBV18 and TRBJ2-7, with 9 positions matching TRBD2. The V gene's germline CDR1 is KGHSH and CDR2 LQKENI. This CDR3 has 18 amino acids. V was pared by 1 base and J by 0 bases, with 10 bases of the junction left unmatched. The CDR3 reads CASSPRTSGLASSYEQYF. CDR3 coding DNA: TGTGCCAGCTCACCACGTACTAGCGGGCTGGCTAGCTCCTACGAGCAGTACTTC.

The rearrangement links TRBV2 to TRBJ1-1; D gene uncertain. This CDR3 contains 13 residues. The germline V gene encodes CDR1 SNHLY and CDR2 FYNNEI. V lost 4 bases and J lost 2, with 8 bases in between. CDR3 coding DNA: TGTGCCAGCAGTGCTTTATTAAACACTGAAGCTTTCTTT. Its protein is CASSALLNTEAFF.

V and J are TRBV19 and TRBJ2-2, with 8 positions matching TRBD1. The germline gives CDR1 LNHDA, CDR2 SQIVND (reference sequence). The CDR3 contains 17 residues. Germline trimming cut 8 bases from V and 3 bases from J; bases unmatched to any gene: 14. The CDR3 DNA follows: TGTGCCAGTCTTTACATAGGACAGGGATCGGACACCGGGGAGCTGTTTTTT. It codes for CASLYIGQGSDTGELFF.

The rearrangement uses TRBV5-4 and TRBJ2-5, with 8 nucleotides matching TRBD2. The CDR3 loop spans 15 amino acids. The germline V gene has CDR1 SGHNT and CDR2 YYREEE (reference sequence). V lost 5 bases to trimming and J lost 0 bases; unmatched junction nucleotides: 6. CDR3 sequence reads: CASRKGSGNQETQYF. For the CDR3, the DNA is TGTGCCAGCAGAAAAGGTAGCGGGAACCAAGAGACCCAGTACTTC. Full variable domain (missing parts from reference TRBV5-4 and TRBJ2-5): ETGVTQSPTHLIKTRGQQVTLRCSSQSGHNTVSWYQQALGQGPQFIFQYYREEENGRGNFPPRFSGLQFPNYSSELNVNALELDDSALYLCASRKGSGNQETQYFGPGTRLLVL.

This chain uses TRBV11-2 with TRBJ1-1; tentative D call: TRBD1 (5 bases). Trimming removed 2 bases at V and 2 bases at J, with 15 bases between. The CDR3 runs 16 residues. Germline assignment: CDR1 SGHAT and CDR2 FQNNGV. CDR3 region: CASSLISGTANTEAFF. The CDR3 nucleotides are TGTGCCAGCAGCTTAATAAGCGGGACGGCAAACACTGAAGCTTTCTTT.

V and J are TRBV6-5 and TRBJ2-5; tentatively, D is TRBD1 (5 bases). Deletions cut 8 bases from V and 1 base from J, with 17 bases between. This CDR3 contains 15 residues. Looked up from germline, CDR1 is MNHEY and CDR2 is SVGAGI. Here the CDR3 reads CASGEQVILQETQYF. The CDR3 DNA reads as TGTGCCAGCGGGGAACAGGTTATCCTCCAAGAGACCCAGTACTTC.

Concerning this clone: The junction shows a germline mismatch at one end, possibly a read error. The chain has TRBV7-9 and TRBJ1-3; D uncertain. The CDR3 covers 13 residues. The germline V gene encodes CDR1 SEHNR and CDR2 FQNEAQ (reference sequence). In DNA form, the CDR3 reads TGTTCCAGCAGCTACCTAACTGGAAACACCATATATTTT. Protein product: CSSSYLTGNTIYF.

This clone was found a few times. The chain joins TRBV2 to TRBJ1-4; D is perhaps TRBD1 (6 bases). Germline loops: CDR1 SNHLY, CDR2 FYNNEI. V was clipped by 8 bases and J by 6 bases, with 13 bases between them. The CDR3 is made up of 13 amino acids. CDR3 in amino acids: CASGRGGHEKLFF. CDR3 nucleotides: TGTGCCAGCGGACGGGGGGGCCATGAAAAACTGTTTTTT.

The rearrangement uses TRBV6-6 and TRBJ1-6; no clear D. This CDR3 comprises 12 residues. Looked up from germline, CDR1 is MNHNY and CDR2 is SVGAGI (reference sequence). V was clipped by 0 bases and J by 15 bases, with 9 bases between them. This CDR3 reads CASSYSTTNLHF. In DNA, the CDR3 is TGTGCCAGCAGTTACTCGACGACAAACCTCCACTTT.

The V gene is TRBV19, the J gene TRBJ1-2; the match to TRBD1 covers 7 bases. This CDR3 spans 17 amino acids. V shed 9 bases, J shed 0 bases, and the junction held 16 bases outside the gene matches. The germline V gene encodes CDR1 LNHDA and CDR2 SQIVND (reference sequence). The CDR3, as DNA: TGTGCCAGCAAACCGACAGGGTCGGGTTTGACTAACTATGGCTACACCTTC. Protein product: CASKPTGSGLTNYGYTF. The full variable domain, with the rest looked up from reference TRBV19 and TRBJ1-2, is DGGITQSPKYLFRKEGQNVTLSCEQNLNHDAMYWYRQDPGQGLRLIYYSQIVNDFQKGDIAEGYSVSREKKESFPLTVTSAQKNPTAFYLCASKPTGSGLTNYGYTFGSGTRLTVV.

The chain uses TRBV7-2 and TRBJ2-6; 12 nucleotides agree with TRBD1. J gave up 3 bases and V 3 bases, and 9 bases lay outside the gene matches. This CDR3 region has 19 residues. Germline V gene sequence: CDR1 SGHTA, CDR2 FQGNSA. The CDR3 loop reads CASSFLRDRGRVGANVLTF. The CDR3 DNA reads as TGTGCCAGCAGCTTTCTCCGGGACAGGGGGCGCGTTGGGGCCAACGTCCTGACTTTC.

This clone was counted only a few times. This chain uses TRBV5-6 with TRBJ2-2; D remains unclear. The CDR3 runs to 13 residues. Trimming pared 1 base from V and 3 bases from J, leaving 4 bases between. Per germline, CDR1 SGHDT and CDR2 YYEEEE. CDR3 bases: TGTGCCAGCAGCTTGAGCTACACCGGGGAGCTGTTTTTT. Encoded protein: CASSLSYTGELFF.

The chain employs TRBV7-9 and TRBJ1-1, with TRBD1 identical over 10 bases. CDR1 SEHNR and CDR2 FQNEAQ come from the germline V gene (reference sequence). The V and J ends lost 8 bases and 0 bases, in that order; junction bases with no gene match: 9. This CDR3 is 16 amino acids long. For the CDR3, the DNA is TGTGCCAGCCTTTGGACAGGGGGGATCATGAACACTGAAGCTTTCTTT. Translation gives CASLWTGGIMNTEAFF.

This chain connects TRBV30 to TRBJ2-7; the match to TRBD1 covers 8 bases. The germline gives CDR1 GTSNPN, CDR2 SVGIG (reference sequence). J lost 2 bases, V lost 3 bases, and 0 bases had no gene match. The CDR3 sequence is 12 residues long. This CDR3 reads CAWRQGAYEQYF. The CDR3 nucleotides read TGTGCCTGGAGACAGGGGGCCTACGAGCAGTACTTC. The full variable domain, rest sourced from reference TRBV30 and TRBJ2-7, is SQTIHQWPATLVQPVGSPLSLECTVEGTSNPNLYWYRQAAGRGLQLLFYSVGIGQISSEVPQNLSASRPQDRQFILSSKKLLLSDSGFYLCAWRQGAYEQYFGPGTRLTVT.

The sample holds one count of this clone. As DNA, the CDR3 is TGTGCCTGGAGTCCAGGGATGTTTTTGGAGCAGTACTTC. Its protein is CAWSPGMFLEQYF. The V gene is TRBV30, the J gene TRBJ2-7; D is perhaps TRBD1 (5 bases). This CDR3 is built from 13 residues. Per the germline V gene, CDR1 is GTSNPN and CDR2 is SVGIG (reference sequence). Trimming removed 2 bases from V and 7 bases from J, with 15 bases in between.

V gene TRBV19 combines with J gene TRBJ1-3; 9 bases map to TRBD1. This CDR3 region has 15 residues. The V gene's germline CDR1 is LNHDA and CDR2 SQIVND (reference sequence). The V gene end was trimmed by 3 bases and the J gene end by 2 bases; junction bases not matched to a gene: 2. CDR3 sequence: CASSIRQGAGNTIYF. CDR3 DNA: TGTGCCAGTAGTATTAGACAGGGGGCTGGAAACACCATATATTTT.